This T cell receptor (beta chain) was observed in a study of shared clonotypes between healthy human individuals. For the study at large: Ranging from 18 to 49 in age, donors were a couple of women and three men.

This CDR3 has 12 amino acids. The V and J ends lost 7 bases and 2 bases respectively, with 8 bases between them. Looked up from germline, CDR1 is MDHEN and CDR2 is SYDVKM. Samples underwent the assay at deep level. Each sorted subset replicate got 200 ng genomic DNA, 25,000 to 35,000 genomes. The method was immunoSEQ multiplex PCR; TCRdb's version includes in-frame clones alone and lacks a portion of them. The sample lists 2 million to 2.5 million clones, more than 80% occurring once. The TCR sequence derives from a man aged 18 to 29 in good health. Some clones in this sample may be carry-over from other donors' samples. Sequencing was done on a sample of naive CD4+ T cells from PBMCs. Noted subset: CD45RA+ positively selected. This sequence joins TRBV28 and TRBJ1-1; no clear D. The CDR3 DNA follows: TGTGCCAGCAAGGAAGGCAACACTGAAGCTTTCTTT. This codes for CASKEGNTEAFF.